The source of this TCR beta chain is a study of a mutant IDH1 vaccine in newly diagnosed glioma. For the study at large: Treated patients had a mean age of roughly 40 years and a roughly 62% male, around 38% female split. Most patients had radiochemotherapy with temozolomide before enrollment; others had one alone.

Time point here: week 23, last vaccination. The investigators gave 300 ug of mutant IDH1 20-mer peptide in each vaccine dose, together with topical imiquimod. The data were produced by immunoSEQ multiplex PCR, yet TCRdb's version contains in-frame clones alone and is incomplete. The sample has approximately 28,000 clones, around 80% seen once. With respect to this clone: The antigen is not known.

CDR3 length equals 14 residues. V gave up 4 bases and J gave up 2 bases, with 10 bases separating them. CDR1 SGHRS and CDR2 YFSETQ come from the germline V gene. This sample comprised PBMCs, obtained from a glioma patient whose treatment included an IDH1 peptide vaccine. The chain combines TRBV5-1 with TRBJ2-1, with no clear D. The sequence derives from a woman younger than 30 with glioma. The CDR3 is CASSPGRAYNEQFF. CDR3 DNA: TGCGCCAGCAGCCCAGGACGCGCCTACAATGAGCAGTTCTTC.